Each of the 19 T cell receptor beta chains below was sequenced from the same sample in a study of T cell changes during pregnancy in multiple sclerosis. Profiling relied on immunoSEQ multiplex PCR, and the TCRdb table lists in-frame clones only, not all of them. The table shows tens of thousands of clones, with roughly 92% occurring only once. The sample here was peripheral blood, taken in the second trimester of pregnancy. The receptors were sampled from a female donor with multiple sclerosis, enrolled in a pregnancy study.

V usage is TRBV6-5 and J usage is TRBJ2-7, with a weak D call TRBD1 (6 bases). This CDR3 contains 14 residues. Trimming stripped 4 bases from V and 7 bases from J, with 17 bases between. Germline V gene sequence: CDR1 MNHEY, CDR2 SVGAGI. In nucleotides, the CDR3 is TGTGCCAGCAGTTCCGGGACACCCGTACGTGAGCAGTACTTC. Its translation: CASSSGTPVREQYF.

With respect to this clone: The junction shows a germline mismatch at one end, possibly a read error. The chain recombines TRBV25-1 with TRBJ1-6; TRBD1 agrees at 7 bases. CDR1 and CDR2 from the germline V gene are MGHDK and SYGVNS. The CDR3 is 12 amino acids. The CDR3 DNA reads TGTGCCAGCGGTGGTGGGACGGGGACAGTTAACTTT. It is translated as CASGGGTGTVNF.

The chain employs TRBV19 and TRBJ1-4; 8 bases are shared with TRBD1. This CDR3 is built from 15 residues. Germline values: CDR1 LNHDA, CDR2 SQIVND (reference sequence). V lost 3 bases to trimming and J lost 7 bases; unmatched junction nucleotides: 7. The CDR3 region is CASSIWQGAGEKLFF. Here the CDR3 DNA reads TGTGCCAGTAGTATTTGGCAGGGGGCCGGTGAAAAACTGTTTTTT.

The chain joins TRBV4-2 to TRBJ2-7; 9 bases are a match to TRBD1. The CDR3 sequence is 15 residues long. Germline CDR1 reads LGHNA; CDR2 reads YNFKEQ. Losses at the gene ends were 3 bases for V and 3 bases for J; bases not matched to a gene: 6. The CDR3 spells CASSQEDRGDYEQYF. The CDR3 DNA sequence: TGTGCCAGCAGCCAGGAAGACAGGGGGGACTACGAGCAGTACTTC.

This clone showed up just once. V usage is TRBV28 and J usage is TRBJ2-1; 9 bases fit TRBD2. CDR3 length equals 15 residues. Trimming cost V 6 bases and J 0 bases; bases outside gene matches: 3. Germline-derived CDR1 and CDR2 are MDHEN and SYDVKM. The DNA for the CDR3 is TGTGCCAGCAGATTTAGCGGGGGCTCCTACAATGAGCAGTTCTTC. This gives the protein CASRFSGGSYNEQFF.

CDR3 protein: CASSPRSREGGDTQYF. In DNA, the CDR3 is TGTGCCAGCAGCCCCAGAAGTCGGGAGGGAGGAGATACGCAGTATTTT. The chain has TRBV9 and TRBJ2-3, with TRBD2 identical over 8 bases. Germline V gene sequence: CDR1 SGDLS, CDR2 YYNGEE. The ends lost 4 bases at V and 5 bases at J; junction bases unmatched: 12. The CDR3 covers 16 residues.

The chain employs TRBV11-1 and TRBJ2-1; possible D gene TRBD1, 6 bases. Trimming removed 1 base at V and 1 base at J, with 14 bases between. The CDR3 has 17 residues. Germline-derived CDR1 and CDR2 are SGHAT and FQDESV (reference sequence). CDR3 protein: CASSLVRGRRSYNEQFF. The CDR3 bases are TGTGCCAGCAGCTTAGTAAGGGGGAGAAGGTCCTACAATGAGCAGTTCTTC. Full variable domain (outside the CDR3, taken from reference TRBV11-1 and TRBJ2-1): EAEVAQSPRYKITEKSQAVAFWCDPISGHATLYWYRQILGQGPELLVQFQDESVVDDSQLPKDRFSAERLKGVDSTLKIQPAELGDSAMYLCASSLVRGRRSYNEQFFGPGTRLTVL.

The CDR3 is CASSLDRGLYEQYF. In DNA, the CDR3 is TGTGCCAGCAGTTTGGACAGGGGGCTTTACGAGCAGTACTTC. This rearrangement joins TRBV6-5 to TRBJ2-7; 11 bases line up with TRBD1. The germline gives CDR1 MNHEY, CDR2 SVGAGI. Trimming took 4 bases from V and 4 from J; bases not matched to a gene: 3. CDR3 length: 14 residues.

The CDR3 coding sequence is TGTGCCAGCAGCCCAAGCCGGGAAACTGAAGCTTTCTTT. It codes for CASSPSRETEAFF. The gene calls are TRBV7-2 and TRBJ1-1, with D unresolved. The CDR3 runs 13 residues. CDR1 is SGHTA and CDR2 is FQGNSA in the germline V gene. Trimming cost V 5 bases and J 5 bases, with 12 bases left between them.

V and J are TRBV6-1 and TRBJ1-5; no clear D. The V gene lost 1 base and the J gene lost 2 bases, with 9 bases spanning the gap. The germline V gene has CDR1 MNHNS and CDR2 SASEGT. The CDR3 loop spans 15 amino acids. The CDR3 DNA reads as TGTGCCAGCAGTGAAGGGACGCGGGGCAATCAGCCCCAGCATTTT. It specifies CASSEGTRGNQPQHF.

The chain is built from TRBV4-1 and TRBJ2-2, with D possibly TRBD1 on 6 matching bases. CDR1 and CDR2 from the germline V gene are MGHRA and YSYEKL. This CDR3 has 15 residues. Trimming left V 4 bases short and J 2 bases short, with 11 bases between. The CDR3 DNA follows: TGCGCCAGCAGCCCCCGGACAGCCAACACCGGGGAGCTGTTTTTT. Its translation is CASSPRTANTGELFF.

DNA of the CDR3: TGCGCCAGCAGCATACAAGAGCGGAGCCAAGAGACCCAGTACTTC. This sequence encodes CASSIQERSQETQYF. V is TRBV5-1 and J is TRBJ2-5, with a weak D call TRBD2 (5 bases). Germline CDR1 reads SGHRS; CDR2 reads YFSETQ. Trimming shortened V by 4 bases and J by 1 base, and 14 bases separated the two germline ends. This CDR3 is 15 amino acids long.

The chain links TRBV9 to TRBJ1-2; TRBD1 agrees at 9 bases. From germline, CDR1 is SGDLS and CDR2 YYNGEE. V shed 4 bases and J 1 base; nucleotides not matched to a gene: 5. The CDR3 consists of 15 residues. CDR3 DNA: TGTGCCAGCAGCCCGGGGACAGGGATTAACTATGGCTACACCTTC. Protein product: CASSPGTGINYGYTF. Full variable domain (remainder filled in from reference TRBV9 and TRBJ1-2): DSGVTQTPKHLITATGQRVTLRCSPRSGDLSVYWYQQSLDQGLQFLIQYYNGEERAKGNILERFSAQQFPDLHSELNLSSLELGDSALYFCASSPGTGINYGYTFGSGTRLTVV.

The rearrangement uses TRBV4-1 and TRBJ2-7; weak D call: TRBD1 (5 bases). The germline CDR1 and CDR2 sequences are MGHRA and YSYEKL. Trimming left V 2 bases short and J 2 bases short, with 10 bases between. The CDR3 extends over 14 amino acids. The CDR3 coding sequence is TGCGCCAGCAGCCAATCTCAGGGCCCCTACGAGCAGTACTTC. Amino acid sequence: CASSQSQGPYEQYF.

The chain has TRBV5-1 and TRBJ1-1, with unresolved D. CDR3 length: 15 residues. Germline V gives CDR1 SGHRS, CDR2 YFSETQ. V was shortened by 0 bases and J by 0 bases, with 9 bases between the two germline ends. CDR3 sequence reads: CASSLAEQLNTEAFF. The CDR3 DNA reads TGCGCCAGCAGCTTGGCCGAACAGTTGAACACTGAAGCTTTCTTT.

The count of this clone is one. The rearrangement links TRBV2 to TRBJ2-3; 10 bases match TRBD2. V was pared by 0 bases and J by 1 base, with 10 bases of the junction left unmatched. The CDR3 consists of 19 residues. The germline V gene encodes CDR1 SNHLY and CDR2 FYNNEI. CDR3 in DNA: TGTGCCAGCAGTGAAGCCCTAGCGGGAGACCTTAGGGGCACAGATACGCAGTATTTT. Its translation: CASSEALAGDLRGTDTQYF.

J is TRBJ1-3 and V is TRBV6-6, with D possibly being TRBD1 (6 bases). The CDR3 is 16 amino acids. Deletions cut 5 bases from V and 0 bases from J, with 14 bases between. CDR1 is MNHNY and CDR2 is SVGAGI in the germline V gene (reference sequence). CDR3 in amino acids: CASSHGQRNSGNTIYF. The CDR3 DNA follows: TGTGCCAGCAGTCACGGACAGCGAAACTCTGGAAACACCATATATTTT.

The sample holds a few counts of this clone. This rearrangement joins TRBV6-1 to TRBJ1-5; D may be TRBD1 (5 bases). Germline-derived CDR1 and CDR2 are MNHNS and SASEGT. Trimming removed 7 bases at V and 5 bases at J, with 12 bases between. The CDR3 is 13 residues long. The CDR3 nucleotides are TGTGCCAGCATTGAGGGGCCTTATCAGCCCCAGCATTTT. Translating gives CASIEGPYQPQHF.

This chain joins TRBV13 and TRBJ1-1; TRBD1 agrees at 8 bases. CDR1 PRHDT and CDR2 FYEKMQ come from the germline V gene (reference sequence). The V segment lost 7 bases and the J segment 10 bases; nucleotides outside the gene matches: 5. The CDR3 covers 11 residues. CDR3 sequence (DNA): TGTGCCAGCACCGACAGGGGAACAGCTTTCTTT. Its translation is CASTDRGTAFF.